This is a list of T cell receptor beta chains from one sample in a study of blood T cell repertoires in COVID-19. Measured with immunoSEQ multiplex PCR; TCRdb has only the in-frame clones, and not every one. The sample holds some 160,000 clones, approximately 80% seen once. The material sequenced was peripheral blood. Receptor source: a man between 65 and 80 years old who had recovered from COVID-19. The CDR3 runs from the conserved cysteine through the conserved F or W. D genes are given only for firm matches. Some rows have no size entry. The others give once, few or many, or a class for an expanded clone.

size	J	V	D	DNA	CDR3
.	TRBJ2-5	TRBV19	TRBD2	TGTGCCAGTAGGCGGACTAGTCAAGAGCAAGAGACCCAGTACTTC	CASRRTSQEQETQYF
.	TRBJ2-1	TRBV19	TRBD1	TGTGCCAGTAGTCCGGGACAGGGGGCGATTAATGAGCAGTTCTTC	CASSPGQGAINEQFF
.	TRBJ2-7	TRBV10-2	TRBD2	TGCGCCAGCAGTGAGTCTAGCGGGCGGTTTTACGAGCAGTACTTC	CASSESSGRFYEQYF
.	TRBJ1-5	TRBV20-1	TRBD1	TGCAGTGCTAGTCAGGGGGCTCTTTCTGGCAATCAGCCCCAGCATTTT	CSASQGALSGNQPQHF
once	TRBJ2-1	TRBV5-1	.	TGCGCCAGCAGCTTGGTTCTTCGGGACTCAATATCACCCTCCTACAATGAGCAGTTCTTC	CASSLVLRDSISPSYNEQFF
.	TRBJ1-1	TRBV6-5	TRBD1	TGTGCCAGCACCTTACGGGGACAGGGTTACACTGAAGCTTTCTTT	CASTLRGQGYTEAFF
.	TRBJ2-7	TRBV7-9	.	TGTGCCAGCAGCTTCGACGAGCAGTACTTC	CASSFDEQYF
.	TRBJ1-5	TRBV19	TRBD1	TGTGCCAGCTCGGAGGGGGCCTTTCAGCCCCAGCATTTT	CASSEGAFQPQHF
.	TRBJ1-5	TRBV28	TRBD1	TGTGCCAGCAGTTTGGGCGACAGGGTTCAGCCCCAGCATTTT	CASSLGDRVQPQHF
.	TRBJ1-5	TRBV3-1/TRBV3-2	.	TGTGCCAGCAGCCAGAGAGGGAGCAATCAGCCCCAGCATTTT	CASSQRGSNQPQHF
.	TRBJ2-7	TRBV28	TRBD2	TGTGCCAGCAGTTTTGGCGGGAGCTCCTACGAGCAGTACTTC	CASSFGGSSYEQYF
.	TRBJ2-6	TRBV19	.	TGTGCCAGTAGTCGCGGACACAGGAGCTCTGGGGCCAACGTCCTGACTTTC	CASSRGHRSSGANVLTF
.	TRBJ2-5	TRBV6-5	TRBD2	TGTGCCAGTCAGTCGCGGGAGGGCCGGGGGGAGACCCAGTACTTC	CASQSREGRGETQYF
few	TRBJ2-7	TRBV19	TRBD2	TGTGCCAGTAGTAGGGGAACTAGCGGGAGATACGAGCAGTACTTC	CASSRGTSGRYEQYF
once	TRBJ2-7	TRBV19	TRBD2	TGTGCCAGTAGGTTACTAGCGGGAGACACCTACGAGCAGTACTTC	CASRLLAGDTYEQYF
.	TRBJ1-5	TRBV6-5	TRBD1	TGTGCCAGCAGTAGGAGGGACAGTAATCAGCCCCAGCATTTT	CASSRRDSNQPQHF
.	TRBJ2-1	TRBV6-5	.	TGTGCCAGCAGCTTTAGTGGTGAGCAGTTCTTC	CASSFSGEQFF